This TCR beta chain was profiled in a study of T cell responses to AZD1222 COVID-19 vaccine. As for the study in general: Second-dose intervals of approximately 4 or approximately 12 weeks were pooled. The study's findings and limits: Most donors were white British, females outnumbered males, and clonal diversity was possibly underestimated.

Assay used: immunoSEQ multiplex PCR; TCRdb lists only in-frame clones, some missing. The repertoire includes around 60,000 clones, around nine tenths of them detected once, and 4% to 5% sits in the top ten. V lost 5 bases and J lost 3, with 13 bases in between. The CDR3 contains 14 residues. Germline V gene lookup returns CDR1 SGHTA and CDR2 FQGNSA. Notes on this clone: The target antigen is unknown.

Here the sequenced sample was peripheral blood, taken on day 0 of AZD1222 vaccination. This clonotype was obtained from an adult in good health. The chain recombines TRBV7-2 with TRBJ1-1; the D is unclear. CDR3 loop: CASSQARGHTEAFF. CDR3 bases: TGTGCCAGCAGCCAAGCAAGAGGGCACACTGAAGCTTTCTTT.